This TCR beta chain was profiled in a study of blood T cell repertoires in COVID-19 (TCRdb year 2020). Background on the whole study: Samples from collaborators originated in the United States, Italy and Spain and spanned both the acute and convalescent phases of COVID-19. Deeply sampled blood TCRbeta repertoires from subjects exposed to, actively infected with, or recovered from COVID-19 were included in the dataset. The samples were drawn from two sources: the first 160 participants of the ongoing ImmuneRACE study, and about 1,300 subjects contributed by 6 global collaborators. The repertoires were made available in a free public database intended to serve as a resource for research on the immune response to SARS-CoV-2. Where HLA class I and class II types were available, the types were taken from metadata supplied by the sample provider, not from assay-based typing. A de-identified subject ID, COVID-19 status, age in years and sex were almost always included in the sample metadata. The prospective study material was composed of cDNA or gDNA derived from T cells, B-cell-depleted T cells, or PBMCs. Overall results and qualifications from the work: The amount of clinical and demographic metadata varied by source and participant and was provided uncurated.

The cysteine opens and the phenylalanine closes a CDR3 of 16 amino acids. Solely the CDR3 DNA is kept, with 48 bases framed from the first base. CDR1 and CDR2 were assigned from the germline V gene as KGHSH and LQKENI. A distance of 18 bases separates the germline ends of V and J, which lose 5 bases and 4 bases respectively. The collaborating institutions used their own protocols to collect whole blood in K2EDTA tubes. Collaborator samples were shipped for TCRbeta analysis as frozen whole blood, isolated PBMCs, or DNA extracted from either sample type. As to this clone: Its antigen is not yet known. One base away there is no much larger clone; base qualities are not given.

TCRbeta CDR3 regions were amplified from genomic DNA using the immunoSEQ Assay, a bias-controlled multiplex PCR. On the study's bioinformatics: Within the assay, amplification of reference gene primers was used to estimate how many nucleated cells each sample contained. Sequence reads were collapsed and filtered to measure the absolute abundance of every unique TCRbeta CDR3 rearrangement. For each sample, productive Simpson clonality was calculated as the square root of Simpson's diversity index over productive rearrangements. TCRdb retrieved this table from immuneACCESS and kept in-frame rearrangements only. Not all clones are present; in checked studies, unresolved V genes account for under half, and no reason is known for the remainder. V, J and clone size are those of that table, while D and trimming were read from the DNA. The table for this sample lists about 220,000 clones; approximately 82% of them were counted only once. The ten largest make up about 9% of the sample.

Sequenced sample: peripheral blood. The chain employs TRBV18 and TRBJ1-5, with a weak D call of TRBD1 (6 bases match). The TCR was taken from a man aged 45-65 years with active or convalescent COVID-19. The nucleotide sequence is given as TGTGCCAGCTCAACAAAGGGGGGGTGGAGAAATCAGCCCCAGCATTTT. Its translation reads: CASSTKGGWRNQPQHF.